A single sample is the source of the 17 T cell receptor beta chains below, sequenced in a study of cytomegalovirus exposure and HLA in healthy donors. The PCR used 60 Vbeta and 13 Jbeta primers. Assay: immunoSEQ multiplex PCR; the TCRdb copy retains only in-frame clones and omits some. The data contain 180,000 or so clones, around a tenth of them singletons. The sample taken for sequencing was PBMCs. These receptors were taken from a woman aged 25 to 39 in good health and CMV-seropositive.

The rearrangement links TRBV7-9 to TRBJ2-5, with D tentatively TRBD1 (7 bases). The germline gives CDR1 SEHNR, CDR2 FQNEAQ (reference sequence). Trimming removed 1 base from V and 4 bases from J, with 13 bases in between. The CDR3 has 15 residues. The CDR3, as DNA: TGTGCCAGCAGCTTAGAAGGGACAGCGGGAGAGACCCAGTACTTC. It encodes CASSLEGTAGETQYF.

This clone was recorded a few times. The CDR3 DNA reads as TGTGCCAGCAGTGAGGATCTTTCGTTGGCCCGGGGGGAGACCCAGTACTTC. This gives the protein CASSEDLSLARGETQYF. The chain employs TRBV2 and TRBJ2-5; a weak D match, TRBD2 (6 bases). The CDR3 has 17 amino acids. Germline V gene data show CDR1 as SNHLY and CDR2 as FYNNEI. Trimming took 3 bases from V and 5 from J, leaving 22 bases between them.

The chain uses TRBV5-1 and TRBJ1-1; a weak D match, TRBD1 (5 bases). This CDR3 comprises 15 residues. Germline-derived CDR1 and CDR2 are SGHRS and YFSETQ. V lost 4 bases and J lost 1, with 14 bases in between. The CDR3 here is CASSLTRQGNTEAFF. The CDR3 DNA sequence: TGCGCCAGCAGCCTGACGAGGCAGGGGAACACTGAAGCTTTCTTT.

This clone was counted only a few times. This chain joins TRBV18 and TRBJ1-1; 7 nucleotides match TRBD1. Trimming cost V 4 bases and J 7 bases; bases outside gene matches: 9. The CDR3 is made up of 14 amino acids. Germline V gives CDR1 KGHSH, CDR2 LQKENI. The CDR3 is CASSRDREWGEAFF. For the CDR3, the DNA is TGTGCCAGCTCACGAGACAGGGAGTGGGGTGAAGCTTTCTTT.

This chain joins TRBV5-1 and TRBJ1-1; 10 nucleotides match TRBD1. J gave up 4 bases and V 8 bases, and 11 bases lay outside the gene matches. The CDR3 sequence is 15 residues long. Germline lookup yields CDR1 SGHRS and CDR2 YFSETQ. The CDR3 loop reads CASGTGDGDSTEAFF. The CDR3 DNA reads as TGCGCCAGTGGGACAGGGGACGGGGACAGCACTGAAGCTTTCTTT.

The V and J genes are TRBV5-1 and TRBJ2-7, with TRBD2 as a possible D gene (5 bases). The CDR3 contains 15 residues. Germline CDR1 and CDR2: SGHRS and YFSETQ. V was pared by 3 bases and J by 6 bases, with 19 bases between. In DNA form, the CDR3 reads TGCGCCAGCAGCTCCCTTACCGGGAAAGGGAGCGAGCAGTACTTC. This gives the protein CASSSLTGKGSEQYF.

The chain uses TRBV27 and TRBJ2-3, with 8 positions matching TRBD2. The CDR3 consists of 21 residues. V trimming: 4 bases; J trimming: 0 bases; junction bases outside the gene matches: 21. Germline V lookup: CDR1 MNHEY, CDR2 SMNVEV (reference sequence). CDR3 region: CASSSQKREYGTSVSTDTQYF. DNA for the CDR3: TGTGCCAGCAGTTCCCAGAAGCGGGAGTATGGCACGAGTGTCAGCACAGATACGCAGTATTTT.

In this sample, this clone turned up a few times. V is TRBV6-1 and J is TRBJ2-3; a possible D gene is TRBD2 (6 bases). Germline V CDR1 and CDR2: MNHNS, SASEGT. V lost 6 bases and J 4 bases, leaving 17 bases between the germline ends. CDR3 length: 15 residues. The CDR3 here is CASREGTSISDTQYF. In nucleotides, the CDR3 is TGTGCCAGCAGGGAGGGGACCTCAATTTCAGATACGCAGTATTTT.

To note about this clone: Since no conserved phenylalanine or tryptophan closes the CDR3, a read error is the likely cause. The chain uses TRBV15 and TRBJ2-7, with 8 bases identical to TRBD2. Germline V CDR1 and CDR2: LNHNV, YYDKDF (reference sequence). The CDR3 runs to 17 residues. V trimming: 1 base; J trimming: 3 bases; junction bases outside the gene matches: 11. This CDR3 reads CATSRVKSAGGSYEQYL. DNA for the CDR3: TGTGCCACCAGCAGAGTAAAATCGGCGGGAGGAAGCTACGAGCAGTACCTC.

This clone was seen only a few times. This chain joins TRBV15 and TRBJ2-1; D gene ambiguous. The germline V and J ends were trimmed by 3 bases and 6 bases, with 15 bases remaining between them. CDR1 and CDR2 (germline): LNHNV, YYDKDF (reference sequence). This CDR3 contains 15 residues. CDR3 loop: CATSRPGSLGNEQFF. The CDR3 DNA follows: TGTGCCACCAGCAGGCCAGGAAGCCTGGGCAATGAGCAGTTCTTC.

This rearrangement joins TRBV5-1 to TRBJ2-7, with TRBD1 identical over 8 bases. CDR1 and CDR2 (germline): SGHRS, YFSETQ. Trimming at V came to 2 bases and at J to 7 bases, leaving 5 bases not matched to a gene. The CDR3 loop spans 13 amino acids. The CDR3, as DNA: TGCGCCAGCAGCTTTACAGGGGGGCAAGAGCAGTACTTC. This codes for CASSFTGGQEQYF. The entire variable domain, with the rest obtained from reference TRBV5-1 and TRBJ2-7, is as follows: KAGVTQTPRYLIKTRGQQVTLSCSPISGHRSVSWYQQTPGQGLQFLFEYFSETQRNKGNFPGRFSGRQFSNSRSEMNVSTLELGDSALYLCASSFTGGQEQYFGPGTRLTVT.

This clone was detected a few times. The chain uses TRBV7-8 and TRBJ2-7; 7 bases are shared with TRBD2. This CDR3 has 15 residues. Germline CDR1 reads SGHVS; CDR2 reads FQNEAQ. The J segment lost 0 bases and the V segment lost 3 bases, leaving 5 bases of the junction unmatched. The CDR3 loop reads CASSFLRGSSYEQYF. CDR3 coding DNA: TGTGCCAGCAGCTTCCTGCGGGGGAGCTCCTACGAGCAGTACTTC.

Only one count was recorded for this clone. The V call is TRBV7-6, the J call TRBJ2-1, with a weak D call TRBD2 (6 bases). The CDR3 is 17 amino acids. Looked up from germline, CDR1 is SGHVS and CDR2 is FNYEAQ. Trimming shortened V by 0 bases and J by 6 bases, and 18 bases separated the two germline ends. The CDR3 coding sequence is TGTGCCAGCAGCTTAGCGGGAGGTGGCGGGATTTTCAATGAGCAGTTCTTC. Protein product: CASSLAGGGGIFNEQFF.

This clone was observed a handful of times. The chain uses TRBV6-4 and TRBJ2-2; the match to TRBD2 covers 12 bases. Germline V gives CDR1 MRHNA, CDR2 SNTAGT. The V segment lost 2 bases and the J segment 5 bases; nucleotides outside the gene matches: 0. The CDR3 is 15 amino acids. The CDR3 region is CASSDGLAGTGELFF. DNA of the CDR3: TGTGCCAGCAGTGACGGACTAGCGGGGACCGGGGAGCTGTTTTTT.

This clone was picked up a small number of times. The gene calls are TRBV5-4 and TRBJ2-1; 10 bases map to TRBD2. CDR3 length equals 16 residues. Germline CDR1 is SGHNT and CDR2 is YYREEE (reference sequence). V lost 1 base and J lost 6; bases outside the gene matches: 7. CDR3 loop: CASSLPSASGSNEQFF. For the CDR3, the DNA is TGTGCCAGCAGCTTGCCCTCCGCTAGCGGGAGCAATGAGCAGTTCTTC.

This clone showed up just a few times. The rearrangement uses TRBV6-5 and TRBJ2-1; maybe TRBD2 (5 bases). The V end lost 8 bases, the J end lost 1 base, and 12 bases lay between the germline ends. Germline CDR1 is MNHEY and CDR2 is SVGAGI. CDR3 size: 14 residues. CDR3 in amino acids: CASRGGGSYNEQFF. CDR3 coding DNA: TGTGCCAGCCGGGGTGGCGGTTCCTACAATGAGCAGTTCTTC.

A few counts support this clone. The rearrangement joins TRBV5-1 to TRBJ2-2; tentative D call: TRBD2 (5 bases). Germline-derived CDR1 and CDR2 are SGHRS and YFSETQ. The CDR3 loop spans 15 amino acids. V lost 3 bases to trimming and J lost 2 bases, with 11 bases between them. The CDR3 sequence is CASSSEGFNTGELFF. The CDR3 DNA reads TGCGCCAGCAGCTCCGAGGGTTTCAACACCGGGGAGCTGTTTTTT.